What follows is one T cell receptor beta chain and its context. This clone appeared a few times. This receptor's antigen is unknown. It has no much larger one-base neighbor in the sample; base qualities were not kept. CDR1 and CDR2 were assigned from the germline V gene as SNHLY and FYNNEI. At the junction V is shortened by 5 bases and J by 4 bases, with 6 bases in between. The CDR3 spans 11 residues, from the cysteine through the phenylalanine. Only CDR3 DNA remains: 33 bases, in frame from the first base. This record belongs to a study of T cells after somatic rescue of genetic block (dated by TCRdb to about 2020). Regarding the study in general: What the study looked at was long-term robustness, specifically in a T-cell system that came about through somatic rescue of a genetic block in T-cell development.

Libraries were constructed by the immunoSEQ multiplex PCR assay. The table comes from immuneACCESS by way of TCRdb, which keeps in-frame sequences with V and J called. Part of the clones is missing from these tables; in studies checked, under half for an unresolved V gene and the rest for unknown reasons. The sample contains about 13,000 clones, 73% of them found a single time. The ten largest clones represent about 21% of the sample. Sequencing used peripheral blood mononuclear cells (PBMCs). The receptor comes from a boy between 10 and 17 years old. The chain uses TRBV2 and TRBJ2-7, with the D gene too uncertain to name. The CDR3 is CASSTQYEQYF. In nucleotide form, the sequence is TGTGCCAGCAGTACCCAATACGAGCAGTACTTC. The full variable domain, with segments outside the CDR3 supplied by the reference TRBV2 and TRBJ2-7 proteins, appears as EPEVTQTPSHQVTQMGQEVILRCVPISNHLYFYWYRQILGQKVEFLVSFYNNEISEKSEIFDDQFSVERPDGSNFTLKIRSTKLEDSAMYFCASSTQYEQYFGPGTRLTVT.